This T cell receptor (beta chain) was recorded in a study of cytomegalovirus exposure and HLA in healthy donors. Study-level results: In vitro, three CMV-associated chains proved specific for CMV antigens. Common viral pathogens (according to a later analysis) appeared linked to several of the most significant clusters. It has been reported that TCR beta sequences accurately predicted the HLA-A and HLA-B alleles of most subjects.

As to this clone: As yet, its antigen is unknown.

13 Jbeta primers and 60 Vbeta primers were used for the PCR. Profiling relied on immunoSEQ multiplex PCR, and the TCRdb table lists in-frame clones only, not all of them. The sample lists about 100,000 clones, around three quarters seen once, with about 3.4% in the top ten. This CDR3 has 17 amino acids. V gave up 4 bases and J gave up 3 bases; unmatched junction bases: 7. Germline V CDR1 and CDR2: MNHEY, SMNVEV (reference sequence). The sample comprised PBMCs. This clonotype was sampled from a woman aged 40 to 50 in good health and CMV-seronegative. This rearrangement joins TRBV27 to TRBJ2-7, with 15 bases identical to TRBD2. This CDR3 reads CASSSGLAGGPSYEQYF. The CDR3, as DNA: TGTGCCAGCAGTTCCGGACTAGCGGGAGGGCCAAGCTACGAGCAGTACTTC.